This TCR beta chain came from a study of shared clonotypes between healthy human individuals. Whole-study results and caveats: For sorted subsets, rarefaction showed incomplete sequencing despite large depth. A generally larger estimated richness was seen in naive subsets than in memory subsets. Across a handful of donors, naive CD4 shared roughly 5.1%, naive CD8 about 3.2%, memory CD4 roughly 2.3%, memory CD8 around 0.36%.

Naive CD8 populations comprised CD45RO-negative cells positively selected for CCR7, excluding terminally differentiated effector memory CD45RA+ cells. This CDR3 is 15 amino acids long. V lost 2 bases to trimming and J lost 0 bases; unmatched junction nucleotides: 2. The germline V gene has CDR1 MGHRA and CDR2 YSYEKL. Data came from immunoSEQ multiplex PCR; TCRdb stores just in-frame clones and leaves some out. This sample has about 2.1 million clones, with more than 85% found just once. Comment on this clone: Antigen unknown.

The TCR originated in a young man in good health. Some clones in this sample may be carry-over from other donors' samples. Source material: naive CD8+ T cells from PBMCs. V gene TRBV4-1 combines with J gene TRBJ2-3, with 7 nucleotides matching TRBD2. CDR3: CASSQLAESTDTQYF. The CDR3 nucleotides are TGCGCCAGCAGCCAACTAGCGGAGAGCACAGATACGCAGTATTTT.